The source of this TCR beta chain is a study of monozygotic twins with inflammatory bowel disease. This CDR3 has 13 residues. Germline lookup yields CDR1 KGHDR and CDR2 SFDVKD. The quantity of total RNA per TCR library was approximately 3,300 ng. With the 5' RACE reads reprocessed, TCRdb shows one record per CDR3 protein and no DNA. The repertoire table contains some 150,000 distinct CDR3 sequences. About this clonotype: Antigen specificity is unknown.

General observations from the study: Those with IBD had lower TCRbeta diversity (inverse Simpson) than their healthy co-twins did. No difference was seen in repertoire similarity between concordant and discordant twins, possibly from limited power.

The sequence was collected from a human donor with ulcerative colitis or Crohn's disease, or a healthy co-twin of an affected twin (not recorded which). Sample: blood. This rearrangement joins TRBV24-1 to TRBJ1-5; without DNA, the TCRdb call of TRBD1 cannot be checked. Here the CDR3 reads CATRGEQGQPQHF.